This paragraph reports one T cell receptor (beta chain). The sample originates from a study of T cells in Graves' hyperthyroidism and ophthalmopathy. Template material for amplifying TCR beta CDR3 regions consisted of RNA transcripts. A set of HTBI primers served as the primers for a first-round RT-PCR of the TCR CDR3. TCRdb re-derived calls from the multiplex PCR reads in MiXCR, one entry per CDR3 protein. The sample shows 450,000 to 700,000 distinct CDR3 sequences, about 45% of them seen only once. This CDR3 contains 14 residues. The J segment lost 5 bases and the V segment lost 5 bases, leaving 3 bases of the junction unmatched. The germline V gene has CDR1 ENHRY and CDR2 SYGVKD.

The material sequenced was peripheral blood or thyroid tissue (not recorded which). The clonotype comes from an adult woman with Graves' disease, either hyperthyroidism or ophthalmopathy (not recorded which). This chain links TRBV10-3 with TRBJ2-5, with 12 positions matching TRBD2. The CDR3 nucleotides read TGTGCCATCAGTCCTAGCGGGAGGGTGGAGACCCAGTACTTC. Translating gives CAISPSGRVETQYF.